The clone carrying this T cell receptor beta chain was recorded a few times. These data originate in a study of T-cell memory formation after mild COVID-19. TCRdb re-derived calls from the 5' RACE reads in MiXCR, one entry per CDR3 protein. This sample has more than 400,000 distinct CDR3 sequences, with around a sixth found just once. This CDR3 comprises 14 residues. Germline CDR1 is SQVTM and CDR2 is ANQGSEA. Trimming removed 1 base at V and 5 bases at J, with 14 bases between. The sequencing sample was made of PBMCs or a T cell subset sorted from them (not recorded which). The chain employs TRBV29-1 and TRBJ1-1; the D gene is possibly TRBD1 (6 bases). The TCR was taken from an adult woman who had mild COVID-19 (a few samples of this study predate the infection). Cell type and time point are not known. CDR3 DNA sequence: TGCAGCGTTGAAGTTCGGGGGGCTCGGACTGAAGCTTTCTTT. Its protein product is CSVEVRGARTEAFF.